One sample yielded the 8 T cell receptor beta chains listed below, sequenced in a study of cytomegalovirus exposure and HLA in healthy donors. Primers for the PCR totalled 60 Vbeta and 13 Jbeta. Only in-frame clones appear in the TCRdb table, and some are missing; sequencing was by immunoSEQ multiplex PCR. The sample has about 69,000 clones, roughly 74% seen once; the top ten hold 11%. Specimen: PBMCs. Source of these receptors: a woman aged 60-75 years in good health and CMV-seropositive.

This clone was seen a handful of times. One end of the junction does not line up with germline, which may come from a read error. The gene calls are TRBV2 and TRBJ1-5; D is uncertain. Germline V gene data show CDR1 as SNHLY and CDR2 as FYNNEI. This CDR3 contains 14 residues. The CDR3 reads CASSRYFSHQPQHF. CDR3 nucleotides: TGTGCCAGCAGCAGATATTTTAGCCATCAGCCCCAGCATTTT.

For the CDR3, the DNA is TGTGCCAGCAGCTTATCTACAGGGTTCACTGAAGCTTTCTTT. This codes for CASSLSTGFTEAFF. This chain links TRBV7-9 with TRBJ1-1, with D possibly matching TRBD1 (6 bases). The V gene's germline CDR1 is SEHNR and CDR2 FQNEAQ (reference sequence). The CDR3 has 14 residues. Trimming removed 2 bases from V and 4 bases from J, with 11 bases in between.

J is TRBJ1-2 and V is TRBV29-1; D unresolved. Germline CDR1 and CDR2: SQVTM and ANQGSEA. This CDR3 region has 11 residues. V was clipped by 4 bases and J by 2 bases, with 5 bases between them. The CDR3 nucleotides are TGCAGCGTTGCCGGGAACTATGGCTACACCTTC. Residues: CSVAGNYGYTF.

The chain uses TRBV30 and TRBJ2-7; tentative D call: TRBD2 (6 bases). Trimming shortened V by 1 base and J by 3 bases, and 13 bases separated the two germline ends. The CDR3 is 14 residues long. CDR1 and CDR2 (germline): GTSNPN, SVGIG (reference sequence). In DNA, the CDR3 is TGTGCCTGGAGTGCCCCGGGAGTAGGCTACGAGCAGTACTTC. It translates to CAWSAPGVGYEQYF.

The chain joins TRBV20-1 to TRBJ2-5; D remains ambiguous. Trimming removed 6 bases at V and 2 bases at J, with 4 bases between. This CDR3 is 10 amino acids long. Germline assignment: CDR1 DFQATT and CDR2 SNEGSKA (reference sequence). CDR3 residues: CSAVQETQYF. Here the CDR3 DNA reads TGCAGTGCCGTTCAAGAGACCCAGTACTTC.

The CDR3 DNA follows: TGTGCCATCAGTGAACGACTAGCGGGAGTCTACGAGCAGTACTTC. The encoded protein is CAISERLAGVYEQYF. The V and J genes are TRBV10-3 and TRBJ2-7; 12 bases agree with TRBD2. The CDR3 runs 15 residues. Germline assignment: CDR1 ENHRY and CDR2 SYGVKD. The J segment lost 3 bases and the V segment lost 3 bases, leaving 3 bases of the junction unmatched.

This clone has more than one count but fewer than ten. The gene calls are TRBV2 and TRBJ1-2; D gene ambiguous. The V gene's germline CDR1 is SNHLY and CDR2 FYNNEI. V was clipped by 3 bases and J by 8 bases, with 16 bases between them. The CDR3 has 14 residues. CDR3 protein: CASSDGGRLWGYTF. CDR3 bases: TGTGCCAGCAGTGATGGAGGACGACTCTGGGGCTACACCTTC. Based on the CDR3 plus reference TRBV2 and TRBJ1-2, the full variable domain is EPEVTQTPSHQVTQMGQEVILRCVPISNHLYFYWYRQILGQKVEFLVSFYNNEISEKSEIFDDQFSVERPDGSNFTLKIRSTKLEDSAMYFCASSDGGRLWGYTFGSGTRLTVV.

This clone was recorded once. This chain connects TRBV9 to TRBJ2-7, with 7 bases fitting TRBD2. CDR1 is SGDLS and CDR2 is YYNGEE in the germline V gene. This CDR3 is 15 amino acids long. The junction had 5 bases not matched to a gene; V was cut back by 0 bases and J by 2 bases. CDR3: CASSVGASGTYEQYF. Here the CDR3 DNA reads TGTGCCAGCAGCGTAGGGGCTAGCGGAACCTACGAGCAGTACTTC.